Given below is one T cell receptor beta chain in context. This entry is derived from a study of response to subunit inactivated influenza vaccine. CDR1 is MNHEY, CDR2 SVGEGT, per germline. Trimming left V 7 bases short and J 6 bases short, with 18 bases between. CDR3 length: 15 residues. TCRdb processed the RT-PCR reads anew with MiXCR; each CDR3 protein has one entry. The sample yields just under 550,000 distinct CDR3 sequences, roughly 23% seen once. This sample also appeared in a second study, on T cells expressing NK-cell markers. This second report adds: 5'RACE template switching with UMIs produced the TCR beta cDNA. In four donors, these clonotypes also led the CD3+CD56-NKG2C+ fraction.

This sequence joins TRBV6-2 or TRBV6-3 and TRBJ2-2; a weak D match, TRBD1 (6 bases). The sequencing here drew on CD4+ T cells sorted from PBMCs, taken about 11 days after vaccination. This sequence was found in a man over 45 who received an inactivated influenza vaccine. For the CDR3, the DNA is TGTGCCAGCAAATCGTATCTACAGGGTCCCGGGGAGCTGTTTTTT. This gives the protein CASKSYLQGPGELFF.